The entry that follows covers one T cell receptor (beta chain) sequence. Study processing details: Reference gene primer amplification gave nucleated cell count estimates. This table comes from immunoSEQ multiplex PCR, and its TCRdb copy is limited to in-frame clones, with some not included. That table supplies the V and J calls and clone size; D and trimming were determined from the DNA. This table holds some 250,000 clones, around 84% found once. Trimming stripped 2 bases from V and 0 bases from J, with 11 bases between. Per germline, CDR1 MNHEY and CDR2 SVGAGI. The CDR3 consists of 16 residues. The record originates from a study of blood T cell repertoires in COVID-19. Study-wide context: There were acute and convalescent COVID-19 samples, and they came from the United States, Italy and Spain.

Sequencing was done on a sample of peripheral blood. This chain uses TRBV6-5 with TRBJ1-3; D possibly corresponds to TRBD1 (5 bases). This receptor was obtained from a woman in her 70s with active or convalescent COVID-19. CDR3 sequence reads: CASSYGGVGSGNTIYF. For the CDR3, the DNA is TGTGCCAGCAGTTACGGGGGGGTCGGCTCTGGAAACACCATATATTTT.